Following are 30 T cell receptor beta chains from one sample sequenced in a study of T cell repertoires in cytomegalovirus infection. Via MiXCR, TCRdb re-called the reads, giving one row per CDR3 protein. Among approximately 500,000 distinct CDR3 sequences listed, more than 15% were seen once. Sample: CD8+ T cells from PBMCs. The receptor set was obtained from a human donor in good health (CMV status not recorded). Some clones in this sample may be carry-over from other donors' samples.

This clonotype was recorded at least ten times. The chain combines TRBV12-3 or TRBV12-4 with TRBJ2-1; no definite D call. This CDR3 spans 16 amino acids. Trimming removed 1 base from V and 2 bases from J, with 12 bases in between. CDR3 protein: CASSLEVGFPYNEQFF. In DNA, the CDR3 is TGTGCCAGCAGTTTAGAGGTGGGGTTCCCCTACAATGAGCAGTTCTTC.

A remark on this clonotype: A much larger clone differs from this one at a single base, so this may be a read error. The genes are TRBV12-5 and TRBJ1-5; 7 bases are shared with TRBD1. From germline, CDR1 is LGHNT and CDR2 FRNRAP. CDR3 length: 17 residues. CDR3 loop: CASGFNPGQYSNQLQHF. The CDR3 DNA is TGTGCTAGTGGTTTTAATCCGGGACAGTATAGCAATCAGCTCCAGCATTTT.

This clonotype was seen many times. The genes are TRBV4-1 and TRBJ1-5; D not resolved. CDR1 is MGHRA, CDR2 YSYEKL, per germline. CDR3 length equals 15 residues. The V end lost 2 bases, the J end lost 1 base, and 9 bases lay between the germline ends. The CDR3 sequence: CASSQKAGSNQPQHF. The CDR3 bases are TGCGCCAGCAGCCAAAAGGCGGGAAGCAATCAGCCCCAGCATTTT.

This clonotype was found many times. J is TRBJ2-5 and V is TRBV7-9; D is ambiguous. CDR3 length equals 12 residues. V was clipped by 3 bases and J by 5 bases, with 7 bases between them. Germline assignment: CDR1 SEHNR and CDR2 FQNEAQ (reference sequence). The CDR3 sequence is CASSFVSETQYF. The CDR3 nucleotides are TGTGCCAGCAGCTTTGTATCGGAGACCCAGTACTTC.

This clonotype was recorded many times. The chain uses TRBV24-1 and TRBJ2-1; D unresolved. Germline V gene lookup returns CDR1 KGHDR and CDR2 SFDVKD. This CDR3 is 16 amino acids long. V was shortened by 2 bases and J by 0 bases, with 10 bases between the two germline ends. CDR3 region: CATSDWTNSSYNEQFF. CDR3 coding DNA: TGTGCCACCAGTGATTGGACCAATAGCTCCTACAATGAGCAGTTCTTC.

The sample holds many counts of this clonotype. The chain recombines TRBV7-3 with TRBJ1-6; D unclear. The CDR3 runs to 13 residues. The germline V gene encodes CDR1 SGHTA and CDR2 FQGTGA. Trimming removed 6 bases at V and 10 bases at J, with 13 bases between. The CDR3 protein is CASSPTGNSPLHF. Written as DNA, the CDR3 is TGTGCCAGCAGTCCGACGGGTAACTCACCCCTCCACTTT.

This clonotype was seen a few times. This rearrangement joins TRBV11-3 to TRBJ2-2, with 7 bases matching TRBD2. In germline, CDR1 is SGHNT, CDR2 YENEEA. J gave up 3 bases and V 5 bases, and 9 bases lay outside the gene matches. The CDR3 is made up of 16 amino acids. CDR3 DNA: TGTGCCAGCAGCCCTCCAGCCCGGGGGGACACCGGGGAGCTGTTTTTT. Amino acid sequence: CASSPPARGDTGELFF. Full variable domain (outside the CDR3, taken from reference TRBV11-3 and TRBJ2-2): EAGVVQSPRYKIIEKKQPVAFWCNPISGHNTLYWYLQNLGQGPELLIRYENEEAVDDSQLPKDRFSAERLKGVDSTLKIQPAELGDSAVYLCASSPPARGDTGELFFGEGSRLTVL.

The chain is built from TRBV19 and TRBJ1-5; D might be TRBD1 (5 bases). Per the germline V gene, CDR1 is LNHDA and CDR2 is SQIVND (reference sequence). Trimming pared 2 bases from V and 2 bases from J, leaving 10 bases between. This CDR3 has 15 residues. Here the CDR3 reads CASSISRRGNQPQHF. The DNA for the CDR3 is TGTGCCAGTAGTATATCCCGCAGGGGCAATCAGCCCCAGCATTTT. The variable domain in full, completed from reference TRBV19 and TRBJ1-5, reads DGGITQSPKYLFRKEGQNVTLSCEQNLNHDAMYWYRQDPGQGLRLIYYSQIVNDFQKGDIAEGYSVSREKKESFPLTVTSAQKNPTAFYLCASSISRRGNQPQHFGDGTRLSIL.

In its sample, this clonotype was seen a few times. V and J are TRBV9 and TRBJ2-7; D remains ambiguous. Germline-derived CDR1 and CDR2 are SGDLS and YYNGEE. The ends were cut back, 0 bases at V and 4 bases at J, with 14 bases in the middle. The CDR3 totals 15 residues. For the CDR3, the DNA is TGTGCCAGCAGCGTAGGGGTTGGGAATGGTTACGAGCAGTACTTC. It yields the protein CASSVGVGNGYEQYF.

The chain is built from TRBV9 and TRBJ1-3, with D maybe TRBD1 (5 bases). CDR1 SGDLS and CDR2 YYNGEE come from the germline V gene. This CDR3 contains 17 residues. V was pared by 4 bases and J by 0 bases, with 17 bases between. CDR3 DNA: TGTGCCAGCAGCATCGAGGGGCGTCCACTCTCTGGAAACACCATATATTTT. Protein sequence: CASSIEGRPLSGNTIYF.

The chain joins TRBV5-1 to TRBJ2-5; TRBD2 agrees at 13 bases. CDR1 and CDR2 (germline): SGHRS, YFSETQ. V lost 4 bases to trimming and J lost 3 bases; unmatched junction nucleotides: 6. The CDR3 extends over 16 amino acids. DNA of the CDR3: TGCGCCAGCAGCCCAGGACTAGCGGGAGATGAAGAGACCCAGTACTTC. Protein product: CASSPGLAGDEETQYF. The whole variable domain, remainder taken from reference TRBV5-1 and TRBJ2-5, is KAGVTQTPRYLIKTRGQQVTLSCSPISGHRSVSWYQQTPGQGLQFLFEYFSETQRNKGNFPGRFSGRQFSNSRSEMNVSTLELGDSALYLCASSPGLAGDEETQYFGPGTRLLVL.

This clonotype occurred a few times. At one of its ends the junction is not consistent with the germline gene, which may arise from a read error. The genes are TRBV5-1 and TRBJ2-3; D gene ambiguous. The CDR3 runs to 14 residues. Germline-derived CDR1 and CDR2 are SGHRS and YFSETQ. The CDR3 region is CASRLETLWDTQYF. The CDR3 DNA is TGCGCCAGCAGGTTGGAAACCCTCTGGGATACGCAGTATTTT.

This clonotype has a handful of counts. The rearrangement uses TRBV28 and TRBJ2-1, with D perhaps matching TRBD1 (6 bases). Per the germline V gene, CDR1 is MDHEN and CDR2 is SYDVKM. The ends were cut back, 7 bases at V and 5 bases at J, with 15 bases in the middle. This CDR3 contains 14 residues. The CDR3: CASNLRGSHNEQFF. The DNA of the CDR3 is TGTGCCAGCAACCTGAGGGGGTCCCACAATGAGCAGTTCTTC.

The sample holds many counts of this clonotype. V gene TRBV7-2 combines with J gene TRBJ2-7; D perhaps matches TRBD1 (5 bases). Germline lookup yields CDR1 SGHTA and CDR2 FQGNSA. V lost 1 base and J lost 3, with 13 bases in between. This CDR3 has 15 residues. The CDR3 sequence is CASSLVQGANYEQYF. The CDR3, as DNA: TGTGCCAGCAGCTTAGTCCAGGGCGCTAACTACGAGCAGTACTTC. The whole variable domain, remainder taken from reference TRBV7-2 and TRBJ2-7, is GAGVSQSPSNKVTEKGKDVELRCDPISGHTALYWYRQSLGQGLEFLIYFQGNSAPDKSGLPSDRFSAERTGGSVSTLTIQRTQQEDSAVYLCASSLVQGANYEQYFGPGTRLTVT.

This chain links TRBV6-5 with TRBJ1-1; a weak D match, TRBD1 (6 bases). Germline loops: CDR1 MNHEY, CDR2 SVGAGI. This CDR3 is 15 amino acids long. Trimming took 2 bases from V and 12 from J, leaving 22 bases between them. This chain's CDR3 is CASSYRGKPVRGTFF. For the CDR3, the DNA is TGTGCCAGCAGTTACAGGGGGAAACCCGTCCGGGGGACTTTCTTT.

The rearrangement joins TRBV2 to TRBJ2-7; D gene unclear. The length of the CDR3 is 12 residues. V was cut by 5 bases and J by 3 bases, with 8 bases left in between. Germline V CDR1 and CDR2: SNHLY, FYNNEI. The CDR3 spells CASSPKFYEQYF. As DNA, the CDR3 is TGTGCCAGCAGTCCGAAGTTCTACGAGCAGTACTTC.

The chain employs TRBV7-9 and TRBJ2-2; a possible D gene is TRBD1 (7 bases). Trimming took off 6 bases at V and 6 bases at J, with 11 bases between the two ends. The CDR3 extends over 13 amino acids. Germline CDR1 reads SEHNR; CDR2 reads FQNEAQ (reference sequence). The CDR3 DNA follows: TGTGCCAGCAGAGACAGGGAGGCCGGGGAGCTGTTTTTT. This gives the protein CASRDREAGELFF.

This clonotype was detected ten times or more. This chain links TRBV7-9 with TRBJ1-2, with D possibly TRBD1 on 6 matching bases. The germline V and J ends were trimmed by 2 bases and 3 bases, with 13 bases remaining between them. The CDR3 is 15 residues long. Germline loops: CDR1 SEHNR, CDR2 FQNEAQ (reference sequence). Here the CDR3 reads CASSLSRTAHYGYTF. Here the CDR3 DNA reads TGTGCCAGCAGCTTATCCCGGACAGCTCACTATGGCTACACCTTC.

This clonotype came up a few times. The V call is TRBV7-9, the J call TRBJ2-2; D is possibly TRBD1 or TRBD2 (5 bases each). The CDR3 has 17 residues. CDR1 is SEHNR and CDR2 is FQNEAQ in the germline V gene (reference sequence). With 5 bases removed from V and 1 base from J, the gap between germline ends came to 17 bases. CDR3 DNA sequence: TGTGCCAGCAGCCACGGGACGGTCACCGAGAACACCGGGGAGCTGTTTTTT. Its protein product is CASSHGTVTENTGELFF. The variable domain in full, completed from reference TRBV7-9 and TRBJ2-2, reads DTGVSQNPRHKITKRGQNVTFRCDPISEHNRLYWYRQTLGQGPEFLTYFQNEAQLEKSRLLSDRFSAERPKGSFSTLEIQRTEQGDSAMYLCASSHGTVTENTGELFFGEGSRLTVL.

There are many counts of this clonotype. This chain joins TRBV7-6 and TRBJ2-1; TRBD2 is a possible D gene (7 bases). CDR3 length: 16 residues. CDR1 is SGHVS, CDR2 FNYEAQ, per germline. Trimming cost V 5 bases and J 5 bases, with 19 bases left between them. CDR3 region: CASSPSYLGGHNEQFF. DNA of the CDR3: TGTGCCAGCAGCCCCTCGTACCTGGGGGGGCACAATGAGCAGTTCTTC.

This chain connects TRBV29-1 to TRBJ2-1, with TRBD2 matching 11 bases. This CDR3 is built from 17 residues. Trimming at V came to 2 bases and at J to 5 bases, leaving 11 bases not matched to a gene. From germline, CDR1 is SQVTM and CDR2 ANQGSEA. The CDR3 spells CSVETVIAGGPDNEQFF. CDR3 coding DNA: TGCAGCGTTGAAACGGTAATAGCGGGAGGGCCAGACAATGAGCAGTTCTTC.

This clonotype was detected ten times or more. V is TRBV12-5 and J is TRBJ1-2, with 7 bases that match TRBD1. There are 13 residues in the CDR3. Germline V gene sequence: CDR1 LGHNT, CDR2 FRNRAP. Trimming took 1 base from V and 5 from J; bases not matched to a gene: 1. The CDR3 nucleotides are TGTGCTAGTGGTTTGGGCAGGGGGTATGGCTACACCTTC. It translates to CASGLGRGYGYTF.

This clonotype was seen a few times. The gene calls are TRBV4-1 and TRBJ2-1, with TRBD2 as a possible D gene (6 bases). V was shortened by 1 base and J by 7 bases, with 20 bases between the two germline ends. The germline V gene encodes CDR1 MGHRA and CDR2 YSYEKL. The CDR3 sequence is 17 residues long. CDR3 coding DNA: TGCGCCAGCAGCCAAGGGTTAACCTCGGGAGTAGAGAATGAGCAGTTCTTC. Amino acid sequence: CASSQGLTSGVENEQFF.

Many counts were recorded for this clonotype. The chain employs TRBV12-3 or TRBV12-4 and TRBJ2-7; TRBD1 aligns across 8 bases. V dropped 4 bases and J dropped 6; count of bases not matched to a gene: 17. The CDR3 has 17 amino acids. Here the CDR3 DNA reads TGTGCCAGCAGTTCCTACAGGGACAGGACAACCCCGGGCGAGCAGTACTTC. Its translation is CASSSYRDRTTPGEQYF.

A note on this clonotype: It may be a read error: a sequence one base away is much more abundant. The CDR3 sequence is CASTLGDSGANVLPF. For the CDR3, the DNA is TGTGCCAGCACCCTCGGGGATTCTGGGGCCAACGTCCTGCCTTTC. V gene TRBV2 combines with J gene TRBJ2-6; D tentatively fits TRBD1 or TRBD2 (5 bases each). This CDR3 contains 15 residues. Germline V gene sequence: CDR1 SNHLY, CDR2 FYNNEI.

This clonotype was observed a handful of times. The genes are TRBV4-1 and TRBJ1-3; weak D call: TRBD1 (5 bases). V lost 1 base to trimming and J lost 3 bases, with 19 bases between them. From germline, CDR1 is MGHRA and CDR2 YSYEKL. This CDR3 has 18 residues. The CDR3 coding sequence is TGCGCCAGCAGCCAAGTGCCCTTTGCAGGGCGAAGTGGAAACACCATATATTTT. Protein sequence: CASSQVPFAGRSGNTIYF.

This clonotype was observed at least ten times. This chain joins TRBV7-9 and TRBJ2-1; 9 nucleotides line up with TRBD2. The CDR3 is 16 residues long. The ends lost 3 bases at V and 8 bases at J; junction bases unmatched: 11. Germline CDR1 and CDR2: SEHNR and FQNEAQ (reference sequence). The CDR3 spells CASSFLAASGTDEQFF. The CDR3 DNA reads TGTGCCAGCAGCTTTCTCGCGGCTAGCGGGACGGATGAGCAGTTCTTC.

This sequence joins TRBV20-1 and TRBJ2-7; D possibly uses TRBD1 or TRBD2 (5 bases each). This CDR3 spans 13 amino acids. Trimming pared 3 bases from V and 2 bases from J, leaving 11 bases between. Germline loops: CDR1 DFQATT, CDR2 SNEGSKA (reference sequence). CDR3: CSASEGTAYEQYF. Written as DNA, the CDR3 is TGCAGTGCTAGTGAGGGGACCGCCTACGAGCAGTACTTC.

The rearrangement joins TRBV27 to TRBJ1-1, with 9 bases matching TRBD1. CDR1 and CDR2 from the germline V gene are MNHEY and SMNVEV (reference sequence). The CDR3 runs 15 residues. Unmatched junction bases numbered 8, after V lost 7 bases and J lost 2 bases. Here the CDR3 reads CASTDRGRPNTEAFF. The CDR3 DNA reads TGTGCCAGCACGGACAGGGGTCGACCCAACACTGAAGCTTTCTTT.

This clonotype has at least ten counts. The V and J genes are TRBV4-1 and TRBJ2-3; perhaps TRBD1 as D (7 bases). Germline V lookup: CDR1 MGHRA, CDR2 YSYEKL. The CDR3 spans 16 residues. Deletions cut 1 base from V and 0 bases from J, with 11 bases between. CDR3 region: CASSQVGGQSTDTQYF. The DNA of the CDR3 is TGCGCCAGCAGCCAAGTGGGGGGACAGAGCACAGATACGCAGTATTTT.